Listed below are T cell receptor beta chains from one sample, sequenced in a study of blood T cell repertoires in COVID-19. The repertoire was sequenced with immunoSEQ multiplex PCR; TCRdb's copy has only in-frame clones and lacks some. This sample has some 150,000 clones, with about 80% found just once. The sequenced material came from peripheral blood. These receptors were taken from a man aged 65 to 85 with acute or convalescent COVID-19. Both conserved end residues are part of each CDR3. The D gene is left open where the match is weak. Clone size is given for some rows only: seen once, a few or many times, or a class if the clone is expanded.

d_gene: -
v_gene: TRBV6-5
j_gene: TRBJ1-2
abundance: -
CDR3aa: CASSRGEGGYTF
CDR3nt: TGTGCCAGCAGTCGTGGCGAGGGAGGCTACACCTTC

d_gene: -
v_gene: TRBV6-5
j_gene: TRBJ2-7
abundance: -
CDR3aa: CASSYKTRDEQYF
CDR3nt: TGTGCCAGCAGTTACAAAACCCGGGACGAGCAGTACTTC

d_gene: -
v_gene: TRBV6-5
j_gene: TRBJ1-6
abundance: -
CDR3aa: CASSYTGHSPLHF
CDR3nt: TGTGCCAGCAGTTACACGGGTCACTCACCCCTCCACTTT

d_gene: TRBD2
v_gene: TRBV4-1
j_gene: TRBJ2-1
abundance: -
CDR3aa: CASSRLPGEGLNEQFF
CDR3nt: TGCGCCAGCAGCCGCCTTCCCGGGGAGGGCCTCAATGAGCAGTTCTTC

d_gene: -
v_gene: TRBV5-1
j_gene: TRBJ2-5
abundance: -
CDR3aa: CASSLGAQETQYF
CDR3nt: TGCGCCAGCAGCTTGGGGGCCCAAGAGACCCAGTACTTC

d_gene: -
v_gene: TRBV5-1
j_gene: TRBJ1-1
abundance: -
CDR3aa: CASSLSGNMNTEAFF
CDR3nt: TGCGCCAGCAGCTTGTCAGGTAACATGAACACTGAAGCTTTCTTT

d_gene: TRBD2
v_gene: TRBV6-2/TRBV6-3
j_gene: TRBJ2-1
abundance: -
CDR3aa: CASSSTVAGSYNEQFF
CDR3nt: TGTGCCAGCAGTTCCACGGTAGCGGGGTCCTACAATGAGCAGTTCTTC

d_gene: -
v_gene: TRBV6-6
j_gene: TRBJ2-5
abundance: -
CDR3aa: CASSSEVRRDPETQYF
CDR3nt: TGTGCCAGCAGTTCCGAAGTGCGGCGGGACCCAGAGACCCAGTACTTC

d_gene: -
v_gene: TRBV29-1
j_gene: TRBJ2-7
abundance: -
CDR3aa: CSVQGEVYEQYF
CDR3nt: TGCAGCGTGCAGGGTGAGGTCTACGAGCAGTACTTC

d_gene: -
v_gene: TRBV9
j_gene: TRBJ2-1
abundance: -
CDR3aa: CASSAIGGQNVAYNEQFF
CDR3nt: TGTGCCAGCAGCGCCATCGGGGGTCAAAACGTAGCCTACAATGAGCAGTTCTTC

d_gene: -
v_gene: TRBV18
j_gene: TRBJ2-5
abundance: -
CDR3aa: CASSGSPSGGGSQETQYF
CDR3nt: TGTGCCAGCTCGGGCAGCCCTAGCGGAGGGGGGTCCCAAGAGACCCAGTACTTC

d_gene: -
v_gene: TRBV6-2/TRBV6-3
j_gene: TRBJ2-5
abundance: -
CDR3aa: CASSYGAGNQETQYF
CDR3nt: TGTGCCAGCAGTTATGGGGCAGGGAACCAAGAGACCCAGTACTTC

d_gene: TRBD2
v_gene: TRBV2
j_gene: TRBJ2-5
abundance: -
CDR3aa: CASSPSGYQETQYF
CDR3nt: TGTGCCAGCAGCCCTAGCGGGTACCAAGAGACCCAGTACTTC

d_gene: -
v_gene: TRBV5-4
j_gene: TRBJ2-1
abundance: few
CDR3aa: CASSLDSYNEQFF
CDR3nt: TGTGCCAGCAGCTTGGACAGCTACAATGAGCAGTTCTTC

d_gene: -
v_gene: TRBV28
j_gene: TRBJ1-5
abundance: -
CDR3aa: CASSWAGGNQPQHF
CDR3nt: TGTGCCAGCAGTTGGGCGGGGGGCAATCAGCCCCAGCATTTT

d_gene: TRBD1
v_gene: TRBV9
j_gene: TRBJ1-1
abundance: -
CDR3aa: CASSVGLGQGFFTEAFF
CDR3nt: TGTGCCAGCAGCGTAGGATTGGGACAGGGATTTTTCACTGAAGCTTTCTTT

d_gene: TRBD1
v_gene: TRBV28
j_gene: TRBJ1-6
abundance: -
CDR3aa: CAGGQGHSPLHF
CDR3nt: TGTGCCGGGGGACAGGGCCATTCACCCCTCCACTTT

d_gene: TRBD1
v_gene: TRBV6-2/TRBV6-3
j_gene: TRBJ2-4
abundance: few
CDR3aa: CASSPPGQPIHLAKNIQYF
CDR3nt: TGTGCCAGCAGCCCCCCGGGACAGCCCATACATCTAGCCAAAAACATTCAGTACTTC

d_gene: TRBD1
v_gene: TRBV9
j_gene: TRBJ2-2
abundance: -
CDR3aa: CASSMGQPGELFF
CDR3nt: TGTGCCAGCAGCATGGGACAGCCCGGGGAGCTGTTTTTT

d_gene: TRBD1
v_gene: TRBV19
j_gene: TRBJ1-2
abundance: few
CDR3aa: CATEMTGRKGYTF
CDR3nt: TGTGCCACAGAAATGACAGGGCGGAAGGGCTACACCTTC

d_gene: -
v_gene: TRBV9
j_gene: TRBJ1-1
abundance: -
CDR3aa: CASSVGSMNTEAFF
CDR3nt: TGTGCCAGCAGCGTAGGGAGCATGAACACTGAAGCTTTCTTT

d_gene: TRBD1
v_gene: TRBV7-9
j_gene: TRBJ1-2
abundance: -
CDR3aa: CASNPSGGLNYGYTF
CDR3nt: TGTGCCAGCAACCCTTCAGGGGGCCTCAACTATGGCTACACCTTC

d_gene: TRBD1
v_gene: TRBV5-1
j_gene: TRBJ2-7
abundance: -
CDR3aa: CASSFLPGQGAYEQYF
CDR3nt: TGCGCCAGCAGCTTCTTACCGGGACAGGGAGCCTACGAGCAGTACTTC

d_gene: TRBD1
v_gene: TRBV19
j_gene: TRBJ2-7
abundance: -
CDR3aa: CASRNRGQGEQYF
CDR3nt: TGTGCCAGTAGGAACAGGGGGCAAGGCGAGCAGTACTTC

d_gene: TRBD2
v_gene: TRBV4-1
j_gene: TRBJ2-1
abundance: many
CDR3aa: CASNGGLAGGPSSYNEQFF
CDR3nt: TGCGCCAGCAACGGGGGACTAGCGGGAGGCCCTAGCTCCTACAATGAGCAGTTCTTC

d_gene: TRBD2
v_gene: TRBV29-1
j_gene: TRBJ2-1
abundance: -
CDR3aa: CSATGLAGDEQFF
CDR3nt: TGCAGCGCAACGGGACTAGCGGGAGATGAGCAGTTCTTC

d_gene: TRBD1
v_gene: TRBV15
j_gene: TRBJ1-1
abundance: once
CDR3aa: CATSSEAQRGTGGAFF
CDR3nt: TGTGCCACCAGCAGCGAGGCTCAAAGGGGGACAGGAGGAGCTTTCTTT

d_gene: -
v_gene: TRBV15
j_gene: TRBJ2-5
abundance: -
CDR3aa: CATSTGRETQYF
CDR3nt: TGTGCCACCAGCACAGGGAGGGAGACCCAGTACTTC

d_gene: -
v_gene: TRBV6-5
j_gene: TRBJ1-3
abundance: -
CDR3aa: CASSYSTGSGNTIYF
CDR3nt: TGTGCCAGCAGTTACTCAACAGGGTCTGGAAACACCATATATTTT

d_gene: -
v_gene: TRBV1
j_gene: TRBJ2-5
abundance: -
CDR3aa: CTSSPGGASGREEETQYF
CDR3nt: TGCACCAGCAGCCCCGGGGGGGCTAGCGGGAGGGAGGAGGAGACCCAGTACTTC

d_gene: TRBD1
v_gene: TRBV10-3
j_gene: TRBJ2-3
abundance: -
CDR3aa: CAISESTQGAGDTQYF
CDR3nt: TGTGCCATCAGTGAGTCGACGCAGGGGGCTGGAGATACGCAGTATTTT

d_gene: TRBD1
v_gene: TRBV4-2
j_gene: TRBJ2-5
abundance: -
CDR3aa: CASSQGQGRETQYF
CDR3nt: TGTGCCAGCAGCCAAGGACAGGGGAGGGAGACCCAGTACTTC

d_gene: TRBD2
v_gene: TRBV7-2
j_gene: TRBJ2-3
abundance: -
CDR3aa: CASSPQAGGGVDTQYF
CDR3nt: TGTGCCAGCAGCCCTCAGGCGGGAGGGGGTGTGGATACGCAGTATTTT

d_gene: TRBD2
v_gene: TRBV10-3
j_gene: TRBJ2-5
abundance: -
CDR3aa: CAISEPGLAGVETQYF
CDR3nt: TGTGCCATCAGTGAGCCGGGACTAGCGGGAGTAGAGACCCAGTACTTC

d_gene: -
v_gene: TRBV6-4
j_gene: TRBJ1-1
abundance: -
CDR3aa: CASSEDRNTEAFF
CDR3nt: TGTGCCAGCAGTGAGGACAGGAACACTGAAGCTTTCTTT

d_gene: -
v_gene: TRBV6-6
j_gene: TRBJ1-2
abundance: -
CDR3aa: CASSYSGQKYGYTF
CDR3nt: TGTGCCAGCAGTTATTCCGGACAGAAATATGGCTACACCTTC

d_gene: -
v_gene: TRBV5-8
j_gene: TRBJ1-5
abundance: -
CDR3aa: CASSLWGHSNQPQHF
CDR3nt: TGTGCCAGCAGCTTGTGGGGACACAGCAATCAGCCCCAGCATTTT

d_gene: -
v_gene: TRBV10-3
j_gene: TRBJ1-2
abundance: once
CDR3aa: CAIRPDSSSNYGYTF
CDR3nt: TGTGCCATCAGACCAGACAGCTCCTCTAACTATGGCTACACCTTC

d_gene: -
v_gene: TRBV19
j_gene: TRBJ1-1
abundance: -
CDR3aa: CASSISTGSTEAFF
CDR3nt: TGTGCCAGTAGTATCTCCACGGGGTCCACTGAAGCTTTCTTT

d_gene: -
v_gene: TRBV24-1
j_gene: TRBJ1-1
abundance: -
CDR3aa: CATRARGEDTEAFF
CDR3nt: TGTGCCACCAGGGCCCGGGGGGAGGACACTGAAGCTTTCTTT

d_gene: -
v_gene: TRBV28
j_gene: TRBJ1-3
abundance: -
CDR3aa: CASRGQTSGNTIYF
CDR3nt: TGTGCCAGCAGGGGGCAGACCTCTGGAAACACCATATATTTT

d_gene: TRBD1
v_gene: TRBV19
j_gene: TRBJ2-2
abundance: -
CDR3aa: CASSSGTGAAGELFF
CDR3nt: TGTGCCAGTAGCTCCGGGACAGGGGCCGCCGGGGAGCTGTTTTTT

d_gene: -
v_gene: TRBV4-2
j_gene: TRBJ1-4
abundance: -
CDR3aa: CASSQDEGLEKLFF
CDR3nt: TGTGCCAGCAGCCAAGACGAAGGACTTGAAAAACTGTTTTTT

d_gene: -
v_gene: TRBV7-2
j_gene: TRBJ1-5
abundance: -
CDR3aa: CASSGGAGVQPQHF
CDR3nt: TGTGCCAGCAGCGGGGGGGCAGGGGTTCAGCCCCAGCATTTT

d_gene: -
v_gene: TRBV7-3
j_gene: TRBJ2-2
abundance: many
CDR3aa: CASSLGGATGELFF
CDR3nt: TGTGCCAGCAGCTTAGGAGGGGCCACCGGGGAGCTGTTTTTT